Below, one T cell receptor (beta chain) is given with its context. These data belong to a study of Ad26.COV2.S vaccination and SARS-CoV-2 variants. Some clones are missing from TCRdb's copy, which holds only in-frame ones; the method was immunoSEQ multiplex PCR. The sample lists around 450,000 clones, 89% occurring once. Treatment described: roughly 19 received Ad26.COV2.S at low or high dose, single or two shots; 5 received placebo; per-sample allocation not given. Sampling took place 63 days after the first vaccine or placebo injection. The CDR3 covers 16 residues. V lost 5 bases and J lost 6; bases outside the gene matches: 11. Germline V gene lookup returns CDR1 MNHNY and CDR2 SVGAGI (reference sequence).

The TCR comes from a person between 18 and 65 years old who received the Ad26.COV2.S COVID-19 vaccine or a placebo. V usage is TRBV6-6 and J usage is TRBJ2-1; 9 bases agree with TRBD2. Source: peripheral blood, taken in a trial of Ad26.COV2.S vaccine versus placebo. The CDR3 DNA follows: TGTGCCAGCAGTCGAGAAACGGGACTAGCCGTCAATGAGCAGTTCTTC. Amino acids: CASSRETGLAVNEQFF.